Below, 30 T cell receptor beta chains from the same sample are listed, as sequenced in a study of cytomegalovirus exposure and HLA in healthy donors (dated by TCRdb to the late 2010s). The method behind the library was the immunoSEQ multiplex PCR assay. For the multiplex PCR, a mixture combining 60 forward primers for TCR Vbeta segments and 13 reverse primers for TCR Jbeta segments was used. TCRdb carries this immuneACCESS record with in-frame sequences only. Its versions omit some clonotypes, under half of them owing to an unresolved V gene in the studies checked, with the rest unexplained. In this sample the table shows more than 110,000 clones, more than 60% of which occur a single time. The ten largest clonotypes hold over 2.5% of the sample. Sequenced sample: PBMCs. The receptors come from a male donor in good health and CMV-seronegative.

The chain employs TRBV29-1 and TRBJ2-7, with 8 bases that match TRBD1. Germline assignment: CDR1 SQVTM and CDR2 ANQGSEA. The CDR3 consists of 14 residues. Germline trimming cut 1 base from V and 2 bases from J; bases unmatched to any gene: 4. As DNA, the CDR3 is TGCAGCGTTGAAGCACAGGGGGGTCCCTACGAGCAGTACTTC. It specifies CSVEAQGGPYEQYF.

CDR3 sequence (DNA): TGCGCCAGCAGCGTAGGACAGGGTATTGGTGAGCAGTTCTTC. It translates to CASSVGQGIGEQFF. The J gene is TRBJ2-1, the V gene TRBV5-1, with 8 bases matching TRBD1. There are 14 residues in the CDR3. In germline, CDR1 is SGHRS, CDR2 YFSETQ. V shed 4 bases, J shed 9 bases, and the junction held 9 bases outside the gene matches. The full variable domain, its missing parts supplied by reference TRBV5-1 and TRBJ2-1, is KAGVTQTPRYLIKTRGQQVTLSCSPISGHRSVSWYQQTPGQGLQFLFEYFSETQRNKGNFPGRFSGRQFSNSRSEMNVSTLELGDSALYLCASSVGQGIGEQFFGPGTRLTVL.

The chain joins TRBV4-3 to TRBJ1-1; D may be TRBD1 (5 bases). This CDR3 is built from 15 residues. Trimming left V 3 bases short and J 1 base short, with 12 bases between. Germline CDR1 LGHNA, CDR2 YSLEER. The CDR3: CASSQEGLSNTEAFF. CDR3 nucleotides: TGCGCCAGCAGCCAGGAGGGACTATCGAACACTGAAGCTTTCTTT.

CDR3 bases: TGTGCCAGCACCAACTTCCATACTACAGATACGCAGTATTTT. Translating it yields CASTNFHTTDTQYF. J is TRBJ2-3 and V is TRBV2; D remains ambiguous. The CDR3 spans 14 residues. Trimming took off 7 bases at V and 3 bases at J, with 14 bases between the two ends. In germline, CDR1 is SNHLY, CDR2 FYNNEI.

CDR3 in DNA: TGTGCCAGCAGCGTAGGAGGGGGGGCAACCTACGAGCAGTACTTC. Its protein is CASSVGGGATYEQYF. The rearrangement joins TRBV9 to TRBJ2-7, with D perhaps TRBD2 (7 bases). Trimming cost V 0 bases and J 2 bases, with 12 bases left between them. The CDR3 runs 15 residues. Germline CDR1 reads SGDLS; CDR2 reads YYNGEE.

The chain links TRBV10-3 to TRBJ1-2; maybe TRBD1 (6 bases). The CDR3 covers 14 residues. Trimming removed 0 bases from V and 8 bases from J, with 13 bases in between. CDR1 ENHRY and CDR2 SYGVKD come from the germline V gene. CDR3 bases: TGTGCCATCAGTGAGTCGGTAGGGGGTGGCGGCTACACCTTC. Its translation is CAISESVGGGGYTF.

This chain connects TRBV10-3 to TRBJ1-1; TRBD1 matches 7 bases. The V and J ends lost 4 bases and 4 bases, in that order; junction bases with no gene match: 3. CDR1 is ENHRY and CDR2 is SYGVKD in the germline V gene. This CDR3 region has 13 residues. CDR3 nucleotides: TGTGCCATCAGTGGACAGGGTTTCACTGAAGCTTTCTTT. Translation gives CAISGQGFTEAFF.

V and J are TRBV30 and TRBJ1-2, with TRBD1 identical over 8 bases. The CDR3 has 16 residues. Germline CDR1 GTSNPN, CDR2 SVGIG (reference sequence). Unmatched junction bases numbered 13, after V lost 0 bases and J lost 7 bases. For the CDR3, the DNA is TGTGCCTGGAGTGTTTCCAGGACAGGGTATGGTGGTGGCTACACCTTC. Translating it yields CAWSVSRTGYGGGYTF.

The chain carries TRBV5-1 and TRBJ1-3; D is possibly TRBD1 (6 bases). This CDR3 region has 17 residues. Trimming pared 3 bases from V and 0 bases from J, leaving 16 bases between. The germline V gene has CDR1 SGHRS and CDR2 YFSETQ. The CDR3 nucleotides read TGCGCCAGCAGCTACTCCGGGACACAGAGCTCTGGAAACACCATATATTTT. It translates to CASSYSGTQSSGNTIYF.

The chain employs TRBV11-2 and TRBJ2-3; D possibly corresponds to TRBD1 (6 bases). The V end lost 8 bases, the J end lost 0 bases, and 21 bases lay between the germline ends. Germline V gene sequence: CDR1 SGHAT, CDR2 FQNNGV. The CDR3 is 17 amino acids. CDR3 region: CASLGLGAWRSTDTQYF. CDR3 DNA: TGTGCCAGCTTGGGGTTGGGGGCTTGGAGGAGCACAGATACGCAGTATTTT.

The chain uses TRBV5-4 and TRBJ2-1; D call uncertain. CDR3 length: 15 residues. Germline-derived CDR1 and CDR2 are SGHNT and YYREEE (reference sequence). V was pared by 4 bases and J by 8 bases, with 19 bases between. This CDR3 reads CASSTPTRGSDEQFF. CDR3 coding DNA: TGTGCCAGCAGCACCCCGACCCGCGGCAGCGATGAGCAGTTCTTC.

The chain carries TRBV9 and TRBJ2-3; TRBD2 might be the D (6 bases). From germline, CDR1 is SGDLS and CDR2 YYNGEE. With 0 bases removed from V and 4 bases from J, the gap between germline ends came to 15 bases. The CDR3 totals 16 residues. CDR3 sequence: CASSVAVTGVADTQYF. The CDR3 bases are TGTGCCAGCAGCGTAGCTGTGACGGGAGTGGCAGATACGCAGTATTTT.

The genes are TRBV6-5 and TRBJ2-7, with D uncertain. The CDR3 runs 12 residues. Germline CDR1 reads MNHEY; CDR2 reads SVGAGI. V was clipped by 8 bases and J by 1 base, with 9 bases between them. For the CDR3, the DNA is TGTGCCAGCGGTACGCAGTCCTACGAGCAGTACTTC. This translates into CASGTQSYEQYF.

The gene calls are TRBV5-6 and TRBJ1-1; D remains unclear. V shed 2 bases and J shed 1 base, with 6 bases lying between them. The germline gives CDR1 SGHDT, CDR2 YYEEEE. This CDR3 spans 13 amino acids. The CDR3 coding sequence is TGTGCCAGCAGCTTCGGAGAGAACACTGAAGCTTTCTTT. Translated: CASSFGENTEAFF.

The count of this clone is one. The rearrangement joins TRBV7-6 to TRBJ2-1; possibly TRBD2 for D (5 bases). Per the germline V gene, CDR1 is SGHVS and CDR2 is FNYEAQ. CDR3 length: 17 residues. Trimming stripped 5 bases from V and 0 bases from J, with 17 bases between. In DNA form, the CDR3 reads TGTGCCAGCAGCCCACGCCCCCTTGCGGGCTCCTACAATGAGCAGTTCTTC. This sequence encodes CASSPRPLAGSYNEQFF. The full variable domain, its missing parts supplied by reference TRBV7-6 and TRBJ2-1, is GAGVSQSPRYKVTKRGQDVALRCDPISGHVSLYWYRQALGQGPEFLTYFNYEAQQDKSGLPNDRFSAERPEGSISTLTIQRTEQRDSAMYRCASSPRPLAGSYNEQFFGPGTRLTVL.

The DNA of the CDR3 is TGTGCCAGCAGTCCCGGGACCGGGAGAGCCTTTGAAGCTTTCTTT. This encodes CASSPGTGRAFEAFF. The V gene is TRBV28, the J gene TRBJ1-1; D is perhaps TRBD1 (5 bases). V gave up 5 bases and J gave up 7 bases, with 20 bases separating them. CDR1 is MDHEN, CDR2 SYDVKM, per germline. There are 15 residues in the CDR3.

The chain uses TRBV25-1 and TRBJ1-2; possible D gene TRBD1, 6 bases. The CDR3 totals 13 residues. Trimming took 10 bases from V and 8 from J, leaving 20 bases between them. CDR1 is MGHDK and CDR2 is SYGVNS in the germline V gene. The CDR3 nucleotides are TGTGCCACCGGGAAAAGGGGGAGTGGCGGCTACACCTTC. It yields the protein CATGKRGSGGYTF.

The chain carries TRBV7-9 and TRBJ1-1, with TRBD1 matching 7 bases. The CDR3 length is 13 residues. V shed 7 bases, J shed 6 bases, and the junction held 8 bases outside the gene matches. Germline CDR1 reads SEHNR; CDR2 reads FQNEAQ (reference sequence). In DNA form, the CDR3 reads TGTGCCAGCAACCCACAGGGGACCTCTGAAGCTTTCTTT. Encoded protein: CASNPQGTSEAFF.

The rearrangement joins TRBV5-6 to TRBJ1-3; TRBD1 matches 10 bases. This CDR3 spans 15 amino acids. Trimming removed 3 bases from V and 4 bases from J; junction bases left unmatched: 4. The germline CDR1 and CDR2 sequences are SGHDT and YYEEEE. Here the CDR3 DNA reads TGTGCCAGCAGCTCTGGACAGGGGGTAGGAAACACCATATATTTT. Protein sequence: CASSSGQGVGNTIYF.

The chain carries TRBV7-3 and TRBJ1-2, with D maybe TRBD1 (5 bases). The CDR3 contains 13 residues. V dropped 3 bases and J dropped 3 bases, with 8 bases sitting between them. CDR1 is SGHTA and CDR2 is FQGTGA in the germline V gene. CDR3 in DNA: TGTGCCAGCAGCTTCGACAGTCACTATGGCTACACCTTC. The encoded protein is CASSFDSHYGYTF.

This chain uses TRBV5-1 with TRBJ2-3; 11 bases align to TRBD2. Germline V gene sequence: CDR1 SGHRS, CDR2 YFSETQ. J lost 2 bases, V lost 3 bases, and 5 bases had no gene match. The CDR3 is made up of 16 amino acids. Here the CDR3 reads CASSSTSGDITDTQYF. As DNA, the CDR3 is TGCGCCAGCAGCTCGACTAGCGGGGATATCACAGATACGCAGTATTTT. Variable domain in full (rest from reference TRBV5-1 and TRBJ2-3): KAGVTQTPRYLIKTRGQQVTLSCSPISGHRSVSWYQQTPGQGLQFLFEYFSETQRNKGNFPGRFSGRQFSNSRSEMNVSTLELGDSALYLCASSSTSGDITDTQYFGPGTRLTVL.

V and J are TRBV7-9 and TRBJ1-1; no clear D gene. CDR3 length: 12 amino acids. The V gene's germline CDR1 is SEHNR and CDR2 FQNEAQ (reference sequence). The germline V and J ends were trimmed by 5 bases and 10 bases, with 14 bases remaining between them. CDR3 DNA: TGTGCCAGCAGCGCTACAGTGGGAGGAGCTTTCTTT. It encodes CASSATVGGAFF.

This clone showed up just once. The rearrangement joins TRBV19 to TRBJ2-5, with TRBD2 matching 9 bases. Germline CDR1 reads LNHDA; CDR2 reads SQIVND (reference sequence). Trimming cost V 3 bases and J 4 bases; bases outside gene matches: 6. This CDR3 is built from 15 residues. For the CDR3, the DNA is TGTGCCAGTAGTATGTCCACTAGCGGGTTAGAGACCCAGTACTTC. This translates into CASSMSTSGLETQYF.

This chain joins TRBV18 and TRBJ2-7; the D gene is possibly TRBD1 (5 bases). The CDR3 sequence is 16 residues long. CDR1 and CDR2 (germline): KGHSH, LQKENI. Between the trimmed V and J ends, which lost 3 bases and 3 bases, there was a span of 18 bases. The CDR3 DNA reads TGTGCCAGCTCACCCTTAGGGGCAGAAGCCCGCTACGAGCAGTACTTC. Protein product: CASSPLGAEARYEQYF.

The chain combines TRBV29-1 with TRBJ1-3; D remains unclear. Trimming pared 1 base from V and 4 bases from J, leaving 8 bases between. Germline assignment: CDR1 SQVTM and CDR2 ANQGSEA. CDR3 length: 13 residues. CDR3 in DNA: TGCAGCGTTGAAGTTCCTGGCGGAAACACCATATATTTT. This sequence encodes CSVEVPGGNTIYF.

The V gene is TRBV4-2, the J gene TRBJ1-2, with D possibly matching TRBD1 (5 bases). Germline V gene sequence: CDR1 LGHNA, CDR2 YNFKEQ. V was trimmed by 4 bases and J by 4 bases, leaving 22 bases between them. This CDR3 contains 17 residues. CDR3 DNA: TGTGCCAGCAGCCGCGAATCAGGGTTAATTCTACGCTATGGCTACACCTTC. Its protein is CASSRESGLILRYGYTF.

The chain combines TRBV13 with TRBJ2-1; TRBD2 matches at 7 bases. This CDR3 comprises 14 residues. CDR1 is PRHDT, CDR2 FYEKMQ, per germline (reference sequence). J was trimmed by 4 bases and V by 5 bases; bases with no gene match: 5. The CDR3 sequence is CASSPSGAYNEQFF. For the CDR3, the DNA is TGTGCCAGCAGCCCGAGCGGGGCGTACAATGAGCAGTTCTTC. Filled out from reference TRBV13 and TRBJ2-1, the complete variable domain reads AAGVIQSPRHLIKEKRETATLKCYPIPRHDTVYWYQQGPGQDPQFLISFYEKMQSDKGSIPDRFSAQQFSDYHSELNMSSLELGDSALYFCASSPSGAYNEQFFGPGTRLTVL.

This clone has just a few counts. This chain links TRBV5-1 with TRBJ1-2; perhaps TRBD1 as D (5 bases). The V and J ends lost 2 bases and 7 bases respectively, with 18 bases between them. The CDR3 sequence is 15 residues long. The germline CDR1 and CDR2 sequences are SGHRS and YFSETQ. Here the CDR3 reads CASSFPSDGGVGYTF. The CDR3 DNA reads TGCGCCAGCAGCTTCCCCTCGGACGGGGGTGTTGGCTACACCTTC.

The chain couples TRBV4-3 to TRBJ2-5, with a tentative D call TRBD1 (6 bases). CDR1 is LGHNA, CDR2 YSLEER, per germline. V lost 1 base to trimming and J lost 4 bases, with 13 bases between them. This CDR3 has 15 residues. The CDR3 DNA is TGCGCCAGCAGCCAAGTCTTACAGGGTGGAGAGACCCAGTACTTC. Its translation is CASSQVLQGGETQYF.

This sequence joins TRBV2 and TRBJ2-2, with TRBD1 matching 9 bases. Germline values: CDR1 SNHLY, CDR2 FYNNEI. Trimming at V came to 3 bases and at J to 3 bases, leaving 5 bases not matched to a gene. The CDR3 length is 16 residues. The CDR3 coding sequence is TGTGCCAGCAGTGATGTGACAGGGGGTTACACCGGGGAGCTGTTTTTT. Encoded protein: CASSDVTGGYTGELFF.